Presented here are 20 T cell receptor beta chains from one specimen sequenced in a study of blood T cell repertoires in COVID-19. Using immunoSEQ multiplex PCR, the repertoire was profiled, and TCRdb retains in-frame clones only, with some absent. The sample yields under 500,000 clones, about 85% seen once. The specimen sequenced was PBMCs or T cells enriched from blood (not recorded which). Receptors were obtained from a woman between 18 and 29 years old with acute COVID-19.

The CDR3 region has the DNA TGTGCCAGCAGTAGTAGCGGGAGGGGGACAGATACGCAGTATTTT. As protein: CASSSSGRGTDTQYF. The chain joins TRBV28 to TRBJ2-3; TRBD2 matches 11 bases. The CDR3 runs to 15 residues. The J segment lost 3 bases and the V segment lost 5 bases, leaving 4 bases of the junction unmatched. Germline lookup yields CDR1 MDHEN and CDR2 SYDVKM.

The chain links TRBV15 to TRBJ2-1; TRBD2 agrees at 13 bases. The length of the CDR3 is 19 residues. Germline V gene data show CDR1 as LNHNV and CDR2 as YYDKDF (reference sequence). J lost 10 bases, V lost 0 bases, and 15 bases had no gene match. The CDR3 loop reads CATSRDSRTSGRAVGEQFF. CDR3 in DNA: TGTGCCACCAGCAGAGATTCTCGTACTAGCGGGAGGGCCGTTGGGGAGCAGTTCTTC.

The chain carries TRBV7-8 and TRBJ1-1; D is unresolved. This CDR3 is 18 amino acids long. V was cut by 2 bases and J by 4 bases, with 23 bases left in between. Germline lookup yields CDR1 SGHVS and CDR2 FQNEAQ. The CDR3 protein is CASSLSVLEAPLFTEAFF. CDR3 sequence (DNA): TGTGCCAGCAGCTTAAGCGTCTTGGAGGCACCCCTCTTCACTGAAGCTTTCTTT.

This chain links TRBV3-1 (or the pseudogene TRBV3-2) with TRBJ2-2, with 9 bases lining up with TRBD2. The CDR3 is 19 amino acids. Germline values: CDR1 LGHDT, CDR2 YNNKEL (reference sequence). The junction had 9 bases not matched to a gene; V was cut back by 1 base and J by 0 bases. CDR3 sequence reads: CASSQGVAGASPNTGELFF. The CDR3 DNA is TGTGCCAGCAGCCAAGGGGTAGCGGGGGCCTCACCGAACACCGGGGAGCTGTTTTTT.

The table lists this clone with a count of one. J is TRBJ1-3 and V is TRBV9, with a tentative D call TRBD1 (5 bases). Looked up from germline, CDR1 is SGDLS and CDR2 is YYNGEE. The CDR3 length is 15 residues. The ends were cut back, 0 bases at V and 1 base at J, with 8 bases in the middle. Written as DNA, the CDR3 is TGTGCCAGCAGCGTAGAAGGGGCGTCTGGAAACACCATATATTTT. This sequence encodes CASSVEGASGNTIYF.

CDR3 in amino acids: CASSPRGATEAFF. The DNA of the CDR3 is TGTGCCAGCAGCCCCAGGGGTGCCACTGAAGCTTTCTTT. The chain uses TRBV9 and TRBJ1-1; the D gene is possibly TRBD1 (6 bases). Trimming took off 4 bases at V and 4 bases at J, with 11 bases between the two ends. This CDR3 is built from 13 residues. Germline-derived CDR1 and CDR2 are SGDLS and YYNGEE.

The rearrangement links TRBV19 to TRBJ1-5, with 7 bases lining up with TRBD1. This CDR3 has 15 amino acids. Trimming cost V 7 bases and J 5 bases; bases outside gene matches: 11. In germline, CDR1 is LNHDA, CDR2 SQIVND (reference sequence). The CDR3 region has the DNA TGTGCCAGTACCCAGATGAGGGACAGAGATCAGCCCCAGCATTTT. It is translated as CASTQMRDRDQPQHF.

Written as DNA, the CDR3 is TGTGCCAGCAGCTTAGTGAGAAACACTGAAGCTTTCTTT. Its translation: CASSLVRNTEAFF. V gene TRBV7-9 combines with J gene TRBJ1-1, with unresolved D. Trimming removed 1 base from V and 2 bases from J, with 5 bases in between. Germline loops: CDR1 SEHNR, CDR2 FQNEAQ (reference sequence). The CDR3 is made up of 13 amino acids.

V usage is TRBV7-2 and J usage is TRBJ2-5; D ambiguous. The CDR3 has 15 residues. Trimming removed 1 base at V and 5 bases at J, with 14 bases between. Germline V lookup: CDR1 SGHTA, CDR2 FQGNSA. The DNA for the CDR3 is TGTGCCAGCAGCTTAGACGTTCCCCGGTGGGAGACCCAGTACTTC. Protein sequence: CASSLDVPRWETQYF.

The chain couples TRBV29-1 to TRBJ1-1, with 8 bases fitting TRBD1. The V segment lost 2 bases and the J segment 1 base; nucleotides outside the gene matches: 3. Germline loops: CDR1 SQVTM, CDR2 ANQGSEA. The CDR3 loop spans 14 amino acids. CDR3 nucleotides: TGCAGCGTTGAACAGGGGGCCGGGAACACTGAAGCTTTCTTT. Amino acid sequence: CSVEQGAGNTEAFF.

The table lists this clone with a few counts. This CDR3 reads CASSPGTRGKEQYF. The CDR3 DNA sequence: TGTGCCAGCAGCCCCGGGACTAGGGGTAAGGAGCAGTACTTC. J is TRBJ2-7 and V is TRBV6-5; 8 nucleotides agree with TRBD2. Trimming at V came to 6 bases and at J to 7 bases, leaving 11 bases not matched to a gene. CDR1 is MNHEY, CDR2 SVGAGI, per germline. This CDR3 has 14 amino acids.

The J gene is TRBJ1-1, the V gene TRBV27, with D unresolved. The CDR3 runs to 14 residues. CDR1 MNHEY and CDR2 SMNVEV come from the germline V gene (reference sequence). V lost 0 bases to trimming and J lost 1 base, with 6 bases between them. CDR3 nucleotides: TGTGCCAGCAGTTTATCGGTCAGGAACACTGAAGCTTTCTTT. Protein product: CASSLSVRNTEAFF.

The chain carries TRBV5-4 and TRBJ1-2, with a possible D match to TRBD1 (5 bases). In germline, CDR1 is SGHNT, CDR2 YYREEE (reference sequence). With 3 bases removed from V and 8 bases from J, the gap between germline ends came to 23 bases. CDR3 length: 16 amino acids. This chain's CDR3 is CASSSILRRGIKGYTF. The CDR3 nucleotides are TGTGCCAGCAGCTCCATTTTGAGGAGGGGAATAAAGGGCTACACCTTC. Complete variable domain (other parts from reference TRBV5-4 and TRBJ1-2): ETGVTQSPTHLIKTRGQQVTLRCSSQSGHNTVSWYQQALGQGPQFIFQYYREEENGRGNFPPRFSGLQFPNYSSELNVNALELDDSALYLCASSSILRRGIKGYTFGSGTRLTVV.

The gene calls are TRBV25-1 and TRBJ1-1; 9 bases line up with TRBD1. V lost 10 bases to trimming and J lost 3 bases; unmatched junction nucleotides: 6. Germline CDR1 and CDR2: MGHDK and SYGVNS. CDR3 length equals 13 residues. CDR3 DNA sequence: TGTGCCACCACGGGACAGGGTGACACTGAAGCTTTCTTT. Translation: CATTGQGDTEAFF.

The chain combines TRBV20-1 with TRBJ2-7; D not certain. With 6 bases removed from V and 4 bases from J, the gap between germline ends came to 7 bases. This CDR3 spans 10 amino acids. Germline-derived CDR1 and CDR2 are DFQATT and SNEGSKA (reference sequence). The CDR3: CSAPGYEQYF. The CDR3 bases are TGCAGTGCCCCCGGGTACGAGCAGTACTTC.

V is TRBV5-5 and J is TRBJ1-6; D perhaps matches TRBD1 (5 bases). Germline values: CDR1 SGHKS, CDR2 YYEKEE (reference sequence). V lost 4 bases and J lost 10, with 15 bases in between. The CDR3 is 14 residues long. The CDR3 DNA follows: TGTGCCAGCAGCCTACCCAGGGTTTTATCACCCCTCCACTTT. Protein product: CASSLPRVLSPLHF.

The chain combines TRBV3-1 (or the pseudogene TRBV3-2) with TRBJ1-5; D is uncertain. CDR1 and CDR2 from the germline V gene are LGHDT and YNNKEL (reference sequence). The CDR3 totals 13 residues. The V gene lost 3 bases and the J gene lost 2 bases, with 5 bases spanning the gap. Written as DNA, the CDR3 is TGTGCCAGCAGCCATACAGGCAATCAGCCCCAGCATTTT. Translation gives CASSHTGNQPQHF.

The chain links TRBV28 to TRBJ1-5; a weak D match, TRBD1 (6 bases). V lost 1 base and J lost 4, with 11 bases in between. This CDR3 region has 15 residues. CDR1 and CDR2 (germline): MDHEN, SYDVKM. CDR3 nucleotide sequence: TGTGCCAGCAGTTTATCGGGACAATTGAATCAGCCCCAGCATTTT. Translation: CASSLSGQLNQPQHF.

The chain has TRBV6-5 and TRBJ1-6; the D is unclear. Between the trimmed V and J ends, which lost 4 bases and 7 bases, there was a span of 14 bases. CDR1 and CDR2 (germline): MNHEY, SVGAGI. This CDR3 contains 15 residues. CDR3 nucleotides: TGTGCCAGCAGTTTGTCCGGAAGAGGGAATTCACCCCTCCACTTT. This sequence encodes CASSLSGRGNSPLHF.

The chain links TRBV6-5 to TRBJ1-2, with TRBD1 identical over 7 bases. Germline V lookup: CDR1 MNHEY, CDR2 SVGAGI. There are 14 residues in the CDR3. V trimming: 5 bases; J trimming: 0 bases; junction bases outside the gene matches: 3. CDR3 loop: CASSTGETNYGYTF. For the CDR3, the DNA is TGTGCCAGCAGTACAGGGGAAACTAACTATGGCTACACCTTC.